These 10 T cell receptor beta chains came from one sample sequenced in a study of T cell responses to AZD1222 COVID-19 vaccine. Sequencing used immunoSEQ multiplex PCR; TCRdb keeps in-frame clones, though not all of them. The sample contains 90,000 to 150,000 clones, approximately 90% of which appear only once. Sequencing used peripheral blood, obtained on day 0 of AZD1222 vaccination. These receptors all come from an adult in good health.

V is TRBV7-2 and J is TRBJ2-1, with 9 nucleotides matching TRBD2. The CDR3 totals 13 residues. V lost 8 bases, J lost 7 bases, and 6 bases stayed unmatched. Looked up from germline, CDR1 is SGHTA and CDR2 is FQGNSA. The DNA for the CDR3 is TGTGCCAGCGCGGGAGGGCCGTTGAATGAGCAGTTCTTC. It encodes CASAGGPLNEQFF.

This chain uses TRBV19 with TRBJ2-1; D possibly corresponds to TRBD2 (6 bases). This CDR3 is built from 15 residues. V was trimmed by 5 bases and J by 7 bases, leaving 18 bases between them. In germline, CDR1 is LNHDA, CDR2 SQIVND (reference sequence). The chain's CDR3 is CASSVGSGAGNEQFF. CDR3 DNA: TGTGCCAGTAGTGTAGGTAGCGGTGCCGGTAATGAGCAGTTCTTC.

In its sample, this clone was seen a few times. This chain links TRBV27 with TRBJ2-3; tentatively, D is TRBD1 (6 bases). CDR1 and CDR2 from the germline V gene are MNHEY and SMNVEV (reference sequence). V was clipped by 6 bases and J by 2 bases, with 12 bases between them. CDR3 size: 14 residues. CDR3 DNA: TGTGCCAGCAGCCCACGACAGGCCACAGATACGCAGTATTTT. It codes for CASSPRQATDTQYF.

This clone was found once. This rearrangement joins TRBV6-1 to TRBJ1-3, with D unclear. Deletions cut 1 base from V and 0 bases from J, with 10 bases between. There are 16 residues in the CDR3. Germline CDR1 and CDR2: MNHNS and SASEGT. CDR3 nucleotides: TGTGCCAGCAGTGAAGGGTGGCCTAGCTCTGGAAACACCATATATTTT. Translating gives CASSEGWPSSGNTIYF.

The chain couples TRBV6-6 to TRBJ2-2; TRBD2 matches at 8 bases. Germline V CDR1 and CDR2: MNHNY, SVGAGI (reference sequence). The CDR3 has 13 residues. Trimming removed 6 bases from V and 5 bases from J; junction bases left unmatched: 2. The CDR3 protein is CASRERETGELFF. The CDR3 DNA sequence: TGTGCCAGCAGAGAGCGGGAGACCGGGGAGCTGTTTTTT.

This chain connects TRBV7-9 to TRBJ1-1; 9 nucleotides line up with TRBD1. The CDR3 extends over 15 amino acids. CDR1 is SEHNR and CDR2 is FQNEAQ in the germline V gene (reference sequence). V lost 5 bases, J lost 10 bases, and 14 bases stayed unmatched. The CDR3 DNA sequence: TGTGCCAGCAGCCTGACAGGGGGAGGGGATGAAAGAGCTTTCTTT. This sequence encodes CASSLTGGGDERAFF.

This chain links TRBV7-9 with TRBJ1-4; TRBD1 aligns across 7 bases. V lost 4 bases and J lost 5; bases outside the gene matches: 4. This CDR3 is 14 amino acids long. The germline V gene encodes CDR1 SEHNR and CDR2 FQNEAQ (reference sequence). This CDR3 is CASSSRGGNEKLFF. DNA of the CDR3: TGTGCCAGCAGCTCCAGGGGGGGGAATGAAAAACTGTTTTTT. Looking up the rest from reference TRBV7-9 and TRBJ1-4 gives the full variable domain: DTGVSQNPRHKITKRGQNVTFRCDPISEHNRLYWYRQTLGQGPEFLTYFQNEAQLEKSRLLSDRFSAERPKGSFSTLEIQRTEQGDSAMYLCASSSRGGNEKLFFGSGTQLSVL.

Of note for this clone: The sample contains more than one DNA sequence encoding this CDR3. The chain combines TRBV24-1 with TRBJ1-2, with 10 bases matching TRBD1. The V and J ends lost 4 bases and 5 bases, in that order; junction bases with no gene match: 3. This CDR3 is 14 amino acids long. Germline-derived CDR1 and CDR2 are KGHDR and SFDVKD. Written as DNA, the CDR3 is TGTGCCACCAGTGAACCGGGACAGGGGTATGGCTACACCTTC. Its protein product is CATSEPGQGYGYTF.

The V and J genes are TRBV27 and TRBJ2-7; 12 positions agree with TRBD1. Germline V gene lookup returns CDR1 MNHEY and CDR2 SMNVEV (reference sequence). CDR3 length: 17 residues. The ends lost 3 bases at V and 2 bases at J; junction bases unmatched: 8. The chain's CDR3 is CASSLTGTGGLAYEQYF. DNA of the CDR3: TGTGCCAGCAGTTTGACCGGGACAGGGGGCCTGGCCTACGAGCAGTACTTC.

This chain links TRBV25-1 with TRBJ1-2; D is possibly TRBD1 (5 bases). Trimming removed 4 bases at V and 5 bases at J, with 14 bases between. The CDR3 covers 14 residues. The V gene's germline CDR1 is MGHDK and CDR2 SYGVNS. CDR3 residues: CASSGDGGRYGYTF. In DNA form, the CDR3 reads TGTGCCAGCAGTGGGGATGGGGGACGGTATGGCTACACCTTC.